One and the same sample provided the 19 T cell receptor beta chains below, sequenced in a study of blood T cell repertoires in COVID-19. The assay was immunoSEQ multiplex PCR, and TCRdb's table has in-frame clones only and misses some. Of under 350,000 clones listed, 80% to 90% are singletons. Sequencing used peripheral blood. All receptors derive from a woman aged 65 to 85 with acute or convalescent COVID-19.

The genes are TRBV10-3 and TRBJ1-3; possible D gene TRBD1, 6 bases. V lost 6 bases, J lost 0 bases, and 6 bases lay in between. This CDR3 has 13 amino acids. The V gene's germline CDR1 is ENHRY and CDR2 SYGVKD. CDR3 amino acids: CAIRDSSGNTIYF. CDR3 DNA: TGTGCCATCAGGGACAGCTCTGGAAACACCATATATTTT.

This sequence joins TRBV6-5 and TRBJ1-5; maybe TRBD1 (5 bases). The CDR3 length is 14 residues. The germline gives CDR1 MNHEY, CDR2 SVGAGI. Trimming took 5 bases from V and 4 from J, leaving 12 bases between them. CDR3 protein: CASSPGTSNQPQHF. In DNA form, the CDR3 reads TGTGCCAGCAGTCCCGGGACTTCGAATCAGCCCCAGCATTTT.

This clone was detected only once. V gene TRBV15 combines with J gene TRBJ2-3; possible D gene TRBD1, 5 bases. The CDR3 covers 15 residues. V was cut by 1 base and J by 0 bases, with 8 bases left in between. Germline assignment: CDR1 LNHNV and CDR2 YYDKDF (reference sequence). The CDR3 region has the DNA TGTGCCACCAGCAGAGGAAGGGGTAGCACAGATACGCAGTATTTT. This translates into CATSRGRGSTDTQYF.

The V call is TRBV3-1 (or the pseudogene TRBV3-2), the J call TRBJ2-2, with D maybe TRBD2 (5 bases). The V and J ends lost 3 bases and 7 bases respectively, with 12 bases between them. The CDR3 is 14 amino acids. The germline V gene encodes CDR1 LGHDT and CDR2 YNNKEL (reference sequence). The CDR3 sequence is CASSHNGVDGELFF. The DNA of the CDR3 is TGTGCCAGCAGCCATAACGGGGTGGACGGGGAGCTGTTTTTT.

The chain has TRBV11-2 and TRBJ2-1; maybe TRBD2 (7 bases). The CDR3 length is 13 residues. The ends were cut back, 4 bases at V and 9 bases at J, with 13 bases in the middle. CDR1 SGHAT and CDR2 FQNNGV come from the germline V gene. This CDR3 is CASSSRGGAEQFF. As DNA, the CDR3 is TGTGCCAGCAGCTCGAGGGGGGGGGCTGAGCAGTTCTTC.

This clone has only a few counts. The chain recombines TRBV10-3 with TRBJ1-1; D gene ambiguous. The CDR3 runs 13 residues. V was clipped by 6 bases and J by 0 bases, with 8 bases between them. CDR1 ENHRY and CDR2 SYGVKD come from the germline V gene. The chain's CDR3 is CAIRTAVNTEAFF. The CDR3 nucleotides are TGTGCCATCAGAACCGCGGTGAACACTGAAGCTTTCTTT.

The chain employs TRBV5-6 and TRBJ2-1; D not certain. The CDR3 spans 15 residues. Trimming pared 4 bases from V and 9 bases from J, leaving 20 bases between. Per germline, CDR1 SGHDT and CDR2 YYEEEE. The CDR3 here is CASSVPLTLRGEQFF. CDR3 DNA sequence: TGTGCCAGCAGCGTGCCCCTCACGCTGAGAGGTGAGCAGTTCTTC.

The chain has TRBV18 and TRBJ2-5, with a possible D match to TRBD2 (6 bases). V shed 3 bases and J shed 4 bases, with 15 bases lying between them. The CDR3 has 15 residues. Germline CDR1 KGHSH, CDR2 LQKENI. The CDR3 loop is CASSPSLGAGETQYF. The CDR3 nucleotides read TGTGCCAGCTCACCGTCCTTGGGAGCGGGAGAGACCCAGTACTTC.

The chain links TRBV19 to TRBJ2-2; TRBD1 matches at 7 bases. After removal of 9 bases from V and 5 bases from J, the junction contained 12 bases not matched to a gene. CDR1 and CDR2 from the germline V gene are LNHDA and SQIVND (reference sequence). CDR3 length equals 15 residues. In DNA form, the CDR3 reads TGTGCCAGCTCCAACCACAGGGGATCGACCGGGGAGCTGTTTTTT. It translates to CASSNHRGSTGELFF.

The chain employs TRBV7-2 and TRBJ2-2; possible D gene TRBD2, 6 bases. Germline CDR1 SGHTA, CDR2 FQGNSA. The CDR3 is made up of 15 amino acids. The V end was cut by 2 bases, the J end by 6 bases, with 13 bases between. The CDR3 coding sequence is TGTGCCAGCAGCTTATTAGAGACTAGGCCCGGGGAGCTGTTTTTT. Encoded protein: CASSLLETRPGELFF.

J is TRBJ1-4 and V is TRBV3-1 (or the pseudogene TRBV3-2), with D tentatively TRBD1 (5 bases). CDR1 and CDR2 from the germline V gene are LGHDT and YNNKEL (reference sequence). The CDR3 has 13 amino acids. V shed 7 bases and J shed 2 bases, with 8 bases lying between them. The DNA for the CDR3 is TGTGCCAGCACCGGGGGGACTAATGAAAAACTGTTTTTT. Translating gives CASTGGTNEKLFF.

Only one count was recorded for this clone. The rearrangement joins TRBV11-2 to TRBJ1-3; possibly TRBD1 for D (5 bases). Germline assignment: CDR1 SGHAT and CDR2 FQNNGV. V lost 5 bases and J 4 bases, leaving 6 bases between the germline ends. This CDR3 region has 12 residues. The CDR3 DNA sequence: TGTGCCAGCAGCCGGGGGGGAAACACCATATATTTT. Protein sequence: CASSRGGNTIYF. The full variable domain, its missing parts supplied by reference TRBV11-2 and TRBJ1-3, is EAGVAQSPRYKIIEKRQSVAFWCNPISGHATLYWYQQILGQGPKLLIQFQNNGVVDDSQLPKDRFSAERLKGVDSTLKIQPAKLEDSAVYLCASSRGGNTIYFGEGSWLTVV.

V gene TRBV5-4 combines with J gene TRBJ2-3, with TRBD2 identical over 7 bases. This CDR3 has 14 amino acids. CDR1 and CDR2 from the germline V gene are SGHNT and YYREEE (reference sequence). Losses at the gene ends were 9 bases for V and 4 bases for J; bases not matched to a gene: 11. The CDR3 here is CATSRSGEADTQYF. In DNA form, the CDR3 reads TGTGCCACCTCCCGAAGCGGGGAGGCAGATACGCAGTATTTT.

This clone was observed a handful of times. The rearrangement links TRBV6-5 to TRBJ2-1; maybe TRBD2 (5 bases). The V end was cut by 6 bases, the J end by 6 bases, with 12 bases between. CDR3 length: 13 amino acids. CDR1 and CDR2 (germline): MNHEY, SVGAGI. The CDR3 protein is CASSSGYTNEQFF. The CDR3 coding sequence is TGTGCCAGCAGCTCGGGGTATACCAATGAGCAGTTCTTC.

The CDR3 loop is CASSLFGYEQYF. The CDR3 region has the DNA TGTGCCAGCAGTTTATTCGGGTACGAGCAGTACTTC. The chain uses TRBV28 and TRBJ2-7; D gene unclear. CDR1 MDHEN and CDR2 SYDVKM come from the germline V gene. The ends were cut back, 1 base at V and 4 bases at J, with 5 bases in the middle. The length of the CDR3 is 12 residues.

This clone has only a few counts. This chain links TRBV2 with TRBJ1-5, with 8 bases fitting TRBD1. Germline trimming cut 6 bases from V and 4 bases from J; bases unmatched to any gene: 5. Looked up from germline, CDR1 is SNHLY and CDR2 is FYNNEI. This CDR3 is 14 amino acids long. In DNA, the CDR3 is TGTGCCAGCAGCGGGACAGGACAGAATCAGCCCCAGCATTTT. This sequence encodes CASSGTGQNQPQHF.

The rearrangement links TRBV3-1 (or the pseudogene TRBV3-2) to TRBJ1-1; a possible D gene is TRBD1 (5 bases). This CDR3 has 12 residues. Trimming removed 5 bases from V and 3 bases from J, with 7 bases in between. In germline, CDR1 is LGHDT, CDR2 YNNKEL (reference sequence). CDR3: CASSIRDTEAFF. The DNA for the CDR3 is TGTGCCAGCAGCATCAGGGACACTGAAGCTTTCTTT.

The chain has TRBV3-1 (or the pseudogene TRBV3-2) and TRBJ2-1, with TRBD1 matching over 8 bases. The length of the CDR3 is 16 residues. CDR1 LGHDT and CDR2 YNNKEL come from the germline V gene (reference sequence). The ends lost 1 base at V and 10 bases at J; junction bases unmatched: 12. The CDR3 sequence is CASSQGPPGQVYEQFF. DNA of the CDR3: TGTGCCAGCAGCCAAGGTCCCCCGGGACAGGTTTACGAGCAGTTCTTC.

The table lists this clone with a count of one. The genes are TRBV7-2 and TRBJ2-1; 15 bases are shared with TRBD2. CDR1 and CDR2 from the germline V gene are SGHTA and FQGNSA. This CDR3 is 19 amino acids long. The V segment lost 3 bases and the J segment 4 bases; nucleotides outside the gene matches: 10. The CDR3 nucleotides read TGTGCCAGCAGCTTCGACCCGGGACTAGCGGGGGGCCTATACAATGAGCAGTTCTTC. The encoded protein is CASSFDPGLAGGLYNEQFF.